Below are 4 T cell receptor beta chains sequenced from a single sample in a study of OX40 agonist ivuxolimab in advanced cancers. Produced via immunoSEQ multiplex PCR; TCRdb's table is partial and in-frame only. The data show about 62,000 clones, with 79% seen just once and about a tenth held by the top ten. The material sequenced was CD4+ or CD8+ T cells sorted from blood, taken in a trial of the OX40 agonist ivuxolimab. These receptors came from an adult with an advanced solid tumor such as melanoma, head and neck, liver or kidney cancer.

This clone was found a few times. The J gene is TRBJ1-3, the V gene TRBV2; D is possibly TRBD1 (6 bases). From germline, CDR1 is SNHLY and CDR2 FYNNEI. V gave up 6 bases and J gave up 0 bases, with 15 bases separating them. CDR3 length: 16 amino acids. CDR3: CASSESGTLSGNTIYF. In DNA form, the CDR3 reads TGTGCCAGCAGCGAATCCGGGACACTCTCTGGAAACACCATATATTTT.

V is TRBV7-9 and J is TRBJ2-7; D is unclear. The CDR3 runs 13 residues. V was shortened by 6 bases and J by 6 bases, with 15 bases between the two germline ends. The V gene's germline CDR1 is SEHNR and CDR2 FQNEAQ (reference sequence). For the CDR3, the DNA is TGTGCCAGCAGTGACACTCGAATGGGCGAGCAGTACTTC. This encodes CASSDTRMGEQYF.

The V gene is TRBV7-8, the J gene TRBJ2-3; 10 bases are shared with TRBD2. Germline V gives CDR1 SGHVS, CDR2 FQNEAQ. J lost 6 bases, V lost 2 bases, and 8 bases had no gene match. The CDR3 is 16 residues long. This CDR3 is CASSLTLAGVGDTQYF. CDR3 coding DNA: TGTGCCAGCAGCTTAACGCTAGCGGGAGTAGGTGATACGCAGTATTTT.

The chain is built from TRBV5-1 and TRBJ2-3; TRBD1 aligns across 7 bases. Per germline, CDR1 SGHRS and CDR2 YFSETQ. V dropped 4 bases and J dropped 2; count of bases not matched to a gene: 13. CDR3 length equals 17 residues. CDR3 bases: TGCGCCAGCAGCCGCTCCGGGACAGCACACGACACAGATACGCAGTATTTT. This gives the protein CASSRSGTAHDTDTQYF. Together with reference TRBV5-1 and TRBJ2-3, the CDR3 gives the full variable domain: KAGVTQTPRYLIKTRGQQVTLSCSPISGHRSVSWYQQTPGQGLQFLFEYFSETQRNKGNFPGRFSGRQFSNSRSEMNVSTLELGDSALYLCASSRSGTAHDTDTQYFGPGTRLTVL.